The next 9 T cell receptor beta chains were all read from a single sample in a study of early T cells in non-severe SARS-CoV-2 infection. TCRdb reanalysed the 5' RACE reads using MiXCR and keeps one entry per CDR3 protein. The sample contains nearly 45,000 distinct CDR3 sequences, under 14% of which appear only once. Sequences were obtained from whole blood. The receptors stem from an adult who was a healthcare worker with PCR-confirmed SARS-CoV-2 infection or an uninfected control (not recorded which).

Ten or more counts support this clonotype. This chain links TRBV19 with TRBJ1-2; 8 nucleotides line up with TRBD1. J lost 4 bases, V lost 3 bases, and 13 bases had no gene match. The length of the CDR3 is 17 residues. CDR1 LNHDA and CDR2 SQIVND come from the germline V gene (reference sequence). In DNA form, the CDR3 reads TGTGCCAGTAGTATTTCCGCGACAGGGGTTAAATTCTATGGCTACACCTTC. It specifies CASSISATGVKFYGYTF.

This rearrangement joins TRBV11-2 to TRBJ2-5; a possible D gene is TRBD2 (6 bases). Per germline, CDR1 SGHAT and CDR2 FQNNGV. This CDR3 region has 14 residues. V lost 5 bases, J lost 0 bases, and 10 bases lay in between. The CDR3 nucleotides read TGTGCCAGCAGCCCGGACTACCACCAAGAGACCCAGTACTTC. It is translated as CASSPDYHQETQYF.

Points on this clonotype: At one end, the junction sequence differs from germline, possibly due to a read error. This chain links TRBV18 with TRBJ1-1; D uncertain. CDR1 KGHSH and CDR2 LQKENI come from the germline V gene. The CDR3 runs 15 residues. CDR3 amino acids: CAGSPAEFLNTEAFF. Here the CDR3 DNA reads TGTGCCGGCTCACCAGCTGAATTTTTGAACACTGAAGCTTTCTTT.

This clonotype was seen a few times. The chain is built from TRBV5-6 and TRBJ2-5, with D tentatively TRBD1 (5 bases). Germline values: CDR1 SGHDT, CDR2 YYEEEE. The germline V and J ends were trimmed by 4 bases and 2 bases, with 12 bases remaining between them. The CDR3 has 14 residues. CDR3 nucleotides: TGTGCCAGCAGCGACAGTCAAGGACAAGAGACCCAGTACTTC. Its translation: CASSDSQGQETQYF.

The rearrangement joins TRBV27 to TRBJ2-5; no clear D gene. Trimming stripped 9 bases from V and 2 bases from J, with 7 bases between. CDR1 and CDR2 (germline): MNHEY, SMNVEV (reference sequence). The CDR3 runs 11 residues. The CDR3 region is CASGFQETQYF. Here the CDR3 DNA reads TGTGCCAGTGGATTTCAAGAGACCCAGTACTTC.

Many counts were recorded for this clonotype. The V gene is TRBV3-1, the J gene TRBJ2-7, with D possibly being TRBD2 (6 bases). This CDR3 spans 13 amino acids. The V end was cut by 4 bases, the J end by 4 bases, with 11 bases between. Germline V lookup: CDR1 LGHDT, CDR2 YNNKEL (reference sequence). CDR3 residues: CASSRSGTYEQYF. CDR3 sequence (DNA): TGTGCCAGCAGCCGAAGTGGGACTTACGAGCAGTACTTC.

This clonotype was seen a few times. This chain uses TRBV29-1 with TRBJ1-4, with 9 bases lining up with TRBD1. CDR3 size: 13 residues. The ends lost 6 bases at V and 1 base at J; junction bases unmatched: 0. CDR1 is SQVTM, CDR2 ANQGSEA, per germline. CDR3 region: CSVGQGTNEKLFF. CDR3 coding DNA: TGCAGCGTGGGACAGGGAACTAATGAAAAACTGTTTTTT.

The sample holds many counts of this clonotype. V and J are TRBV6-2 or TRBV6-3 and TRBJ1-2; the match to TRBD1 covers 7 bases. This CDR3 has 12 residues. Germline CDR1 is MNHEY and CDR2 is SVGEGT. Unmatched junction bases numbered 5, after V lost 8 bases and J lost 5 bases. CDR3 sequence (DNA): TGTGCCAGCCTCCGGACAGGATATGGCTACACCTTC. Residues: CASLRTGYGYTF.

This clonotype was counted many times. The V and J genes are TRBV7-6 and TRBJ1-6; D ambiguous. Per germline, CDR1 SGHVS and CDR2 FNYEAQ. Trimming removed 5 bases at V and 6 bases at J, with 5 bases between. CDR3 length: 12 residues. The CDR3 DNA reads TGTGCCAGCAGCCCCCCTAATTCACCCCTCCACTTT. Its translation is CASSPPNSPLHF. Full variable domain (remainder filled in from reference TRBV7-6 and TRBJ1-6): GAGVSQSPRYKVTKRGQDVALRCDPISGHVSLYWYRQALGQGPEFLTYFNYEAQQDKSGLPNDRFSAERPEGSISTLTIQRTEQRDSAMYRCASSPPNSPLHFGNGTRLTVT.